These 25 T cell receptor beta chains were sequenced from one sample in a study of T cell changes during pregnancy in multiple sclerosis. Here immunoSEQ multiplex PCR was the method, and the copy in TCRdb shows in-frame clones only, minus some. Among around 42,000 clones listed, 92% were seen once. The sequenced sample was CD4+ T cells from peripheral blood mononuclear cells, obtained in the third trimester of pregnancy. These receptors originate from a female donor with multiple sclerosis, enrolled in a pregnancy study.

This chain connects TRBV7-2 to TRBJ2-7, with D perhaps TRBD2 (6 bases). V lost 3 bases and J 4 bases, leaving 13 bases between the germline ends. The CDR3 is 14 residues long. Germline CDR1 and CDR2: SGHTA and FQGNSA. CDR3 protein: CASSFEGGPYEQYF. CDR3 DNA: TGTGCCAGCAGCTTCGAGGGAGGCCCTTACGAGCAGTACTTC.

The V gene is TRBV2, the J gene TRBJ1-2; a weak D match, TRBD1 (5 bases). V was cut by 3 bases and J by 8 bases, with 16 bases left in between. The germline gives CDR1 SNHLY, CDR2 FYNNEI. The CDR3 is 14 amino acids. CDR3: CASSEGGGFGGYTF. For the CDR3, the DNA is TGTGCCAGCAGTGAGGGGGGGGGATTCGGAGGCTACACCTTC.

The rearrangement links TRBV11-3 to TRBJ2-7, with 8 positions matching TRBD1. Germline CDR1 reads SGHNT; CDR2 reads YENEEA. The CDR3 covers 13 residues. After removal of 5 bases from V and 3 bases from J, the junction contained 3 bases not matched to a gene. The CDR3 is CASSNTGGYEQYF. For the CDR3, the DNA is TGTGCCAGCAGCAATACAGGGGGCTACGAGCAGTACTTC.

The chain links TRBV18 to TRBJ2-1, with TRBD2 matching over 7 bases. The germline V gene encodes CDR1 KGHSH and CDR2 LQKENI. Trimming removed 3 bases from V and 6 bases from J; junction bases left unmatched: 5. This CDR3 comprises 14 residues. CDR3 amino acids: CASSPLGLGNEQFF. In nucleotides, the CDR3 is TGTGCCAGCTCACCCTTAGGACTAGGCAATGAGCAGTTCTTC.

The chain links TRBV5-4 to TRBJ2-7, with D possibly being TRBD1 (7 bases). From germline, CDR1 is SGHNT and CDR2 YYREEE (reference sequence). With 4 bases removed from V and 3 bases from J, the gap between germline ends came to 11 bases. The length of the CDR3 is 13 residues. The CDR3 DNA sequence: TGTGCCAGCAGCGCGGGACAGAGCTACGAGCAGTACTTC. Its protein product is CASSAGQSYEQYF. Drawing the rest from reference TRBV5-4 and TRBJ2-7, the complete variable domain is ETGVTQSPTHLIKTRGQQVTLRCSSQSGHNTVSWYQQALGQGPQFIFQYYREEENGRGNFPPRFSGLQFPNYSSELNVNALELDDSALYLCASSAGQSYEQYFGPGTRLTVT.

This sequence joins TRBV11-2 and TRBJ2-2; 7 bases agree with TRBD2. After removal of 4 bases from V and 1 base from J, the junction contained 3 bases not matched to a gene. This CDR3 contains 15 residues. Germline CDR1 is SGHAT and CDR2 is FQNNGV. The CDR3 sequence is CASSSQRGNTGELFF. The CDR3 DNA reads as TGTGCCAGCAGCTCACAGCGGGGGAACACCGGGGAGCTGTTTTTT.

This chain connects TRBV7-8 to TRBJ1-2; 8 nucleotides line up with TRBD1. Per the germline V gene, CDR1 is SGHVS and CDR2 is FQNEAQ. The CDR3 consists of 16 residues. The trim removed 1 base at V and 1 base at J, leaving 5 bases unmatched. In DNA form, the CDR3 reads TGTGCCAGCAGCTTAGACCTGACAGGGGTTAACTATGGCTACACCTTC. Translated: CASSLDLTGVNYGYTF.

The J gene is TRBJ1-2, the V gene TRBV5-1, with 9 bases matching TRBD1. This CDR3 has 15 residues. Germline assignment: CDR1 SGHRS and CDR2 YFSETQ. Unmatched junction bases numbered 11, after V lost 3 bases and J lost 8 bases. The CDR3 bases are TGCGCCAGCAGCTCTCAACAGGGGGCATTTGGGGGCTACACCTTC. Translated: CASSSQQGAFGGYTF.

V usage is TRBV5-1 and J usage is TRBJ2-5, with a possible D match to TRBD1 (6 bases). This CDR3 has 15 residues. Germline CDR1 reads SGHRS; CDR2 reads YFSETQ. Trimming stripped 4 bases from V and 2 bases from J, with 15 bases between. CDR3 bases: TGCGCCAGCAGCCCCGGAGATAGGGGGCAAGAGACCCAGTACTTC. This gives the protein CASSPGDRGQETQYF.

CDR3 amino acids: CASSYSGTTDTQYF. CDR3 in DNA: TGTGCCAGCAGTTACTCTGGGACAACAGATACGCAGTATTTT. This chain connects TRBV6-5 to TRBJ2-3; weak D call: TRBD1 (6 bases). Germline loops: CDR1 MNHEY, CDR2 SVGAGI. The CDR3 totals 14 residues. Trimming removed 0 bases from V and 3 bases from J, with 7 bases in between.

This clone is deemed medium-sized. The gene calls are TRBV4-1 and TRBJ1-4; 11 nucleotides agree with TRBD1. V shed 3 bases and J 5 bases; nucleotides not matched to a gene: 8. The CDR3 runs 17 residues. CDR1 is MGHRA, CDR2 YSYEKL, per germline. The CDR3 region has the DNA TGCGCCAGCAGCCATGTAGGTCGGGACAGGGGGAATGAAAAACTGTTTTTT. The encoded protein is CASSHVGRDRGNEKLFF.

This chain connects TRBV5-8 to TRBJ2-1; 12 bases are a match to TRBD1. The CDR3 has 16 amino acids. Germline assignment: CDR1 SGHTS and CDR2 YDEGEE. The junction had 5 bases not matched to a gene; V was cut back by 0 bases and J by 7 bases. DNA of the CDR3: TGTGCCAGCAGCTTGGCCGGGACAGGGGGCCAGAATGAGCAGTTCTTC. This sequence encodes CASSLAGTGGQNEQFF.

The V call is TRBV7-9, the J call TRBJ2-5; TRBD1 might be the D (6 bases). The CDR3 totals 14 residues. CDR1 SEHNR and CDR2 FQNEAQ come from the germline V gene (reference sequence). V was shortened by 2 bases and J by 7 bases, with 14 bases between the two germline ends. The CDR3 sequence: CASSLLGARATQYF. Here the CDR3 DNA reads TGTGCCAGCAGCTTATTGGGGGCGCGGGCGACCCAGTACTTC. Looking up the rest from reference TRBV7-9 and TRBJ2-5 gives the full variable domain: DTGVSQNPRHKITKRGQNVTFRCDPISEHNRLYWYRQTLGQGPEFLTYFQNEAQLEKSRLLSDRFSAERPKGSFSTLEIQRTEQGDSAMYLCASSLLGARATQYFGPGTRLLVL.

This clone was recorded once. The chain is built from TRBV18 and TRBJ2-7; a weak D match, TRBD1 (7 bases). The CDR3 has 15 amino acids. V lost 3 bases, J lost 5 bases, and 17 bases lay in between. Germline values: CDR1 KGHSH, CDR2 LQKENI. CDR3 DNA: TGTGCCAGCTCACCTCTCCAGGGGGGCTCAGACGAGCAGTACTTC. As protein: CASSPLQGGSDEQYF.

The V call is TRBV29-1, the J call TRBJ2-5; possibly TRBD1 for D (6 bases). Between the trimmed V and J ends, which lost 4 bases and 5 bases, there was a span of 14 bases. The V gene's germline CDR1 is SQVTM and CDR2 ANQGSEA. This CDR3 is built from 13 residues. CDR3 sequence: CSVGGVTGETQYF. CDR3 sequence (DNA): TGCAGCGTTGGTGGGGTTACAGGGGAGACCCAGTACTTC.

This chain uses TRBV27 with TRBJ2-7; 12 bases fit TRBD2. V lost 5 bases to trimming and J lost 3 bases; unmatched junction nucleotides: 5. Per germline, CDR1 MNHEY and CDR2 SMNVEV (reference sequence). The CDR3 consists of 15 residues. Here the CDR3 reads CASSPPGLAGYEQYF. The CDR3 nucleotides read TGTGCCAGCAGTCCACCGGGACTAGCGGGCTACGAGCAGTACTTC.

The V gene is TRBV7-8, the J gene TRBJ2-5, with 10 bases fitting TRBD2. V trimming: 1 base; J trimming: 5 bases; junction bases outside the gene matches: 13. The CDR3 contains 18 residues. CDR1 SGHVS and CDR2 FQNEAQ come from the germline V gene. CDR3 coding DNA: TGTGCCAGCAGCTTAGGGCTAGCGGGAGTGGAGGGATTGGAGACCCAGTACTTC. Its translation: CASSLGLAGVEGLETQYF. The complete variable domain, with remaining parts taken from reference TRBV7-8 and TRBJ2-5, reads GAGVSQSPRYKVAKRGQDVALRCDPISGHVSLFWYQQALGQGPEFLTYFQNEAQLDKSGLPSDRFFAERPEGSVSTLKIQRTQQEDSAVYLCASSLGLAGVEGLETQYFGPGTRLLVL.

This clone has only one observation. This chain uses TRBV6-6 with TRBJ1-1; tentatively, D is TRBD1 (6 bases). The CDR3 is 15 residues long. Germline CDR1 reads MNHNY; CDR2 reads SVGAGI (reference sequence). Trimming cost V 6 bases and J 1 base, with 15 bases left between them. As DNA, the CDR3 is TGTGCCAGCAGCAAATCCAGGGGCGCGAACACTGAAGCTTTCTTT. Its translation: CASSKSRGANTEAFF.

This clone was seen only a few times. The chain is built from TRBV28 and TRBJ1-2; a weak D match, TRBD1 (6 bases). V shed 6 bases and J shed 5 bases, with 22 bases lying between them. This CDR3 comprises 16 residues. Germline CDR1 reads MDHEN; CDR2 reads SYDVKM. The CDR3 protein is CASRLGGGDLYYGYTF. The DNA for the CDR3 is TGTGCCAGCAGACTTGGAGGGGGGGATTTGTATTATGGCTACACCTTC.

CDR3 sequence (DNA): TGTGCCAGCAGTATCAACAGGGGAAGCGGAAACACCATATATTTT. Translating gives CASSINRGSGNTIYF. J is TRBJ1-3 and V is TRBV27; 7 nucleotides align to TRBD1. Germline assignment: CDR1 MNHEY and CDR2 SMNVEV (reference sequence). The CDR3 covers 15 residues. The ends lost 5 bases at V and 4 bases at J; junction bases unmatched: 8.

J is TRBJ2-1 and V is TRBV11-2, with 11 nucleotides matching TRBD1. The V gene end was trimmed by 7 bases and the J gene end by 4 bases; junction bases not matched to a gene: 12. Germline values: CDR1 SGHAT, CDR2 FQNNGV. The CDR3 extends over 17 amino acids. CDR3 in DNA: TGTGCCAGCAAAGCCCCCTACCGGGACAGGGGGTACAATGAGCAGTTCTTC. Translating gives CASKAPYRDRGYNEQFF.

The chain couples TRBV2 to TRBJ2-1; the D gene is possibly TRBD2 (6 bases). Germline CDR1 reads SNHLY; CDR2 reads FYNNEI. Trimming shortened V by 10 bases and J by 0 bases, and 13 bases separated the two germline ends. The CDR3 spans 14 residues. CDR3 coding DNA: TGTGCCACCCGCCGGGGGAGCTCCTACAATGAGCAGTTCTTC. It encodes CATRRGSSYNEQFF.

In this sample, this clone turned up once. This chain uses TRBV10-3 with TRBJ2-7; D uncertain. Trimming removed 0 bases from V and 6 bases from J, with 6 bases in between. The V gene's germline CDR1 is ENHRY and CDR2 SYGVKD. The CDR3 covers 12 residues. The CDR3 here is CAISESEIEQYF. CDR3 DNA: TGTGCCATCAGTGAGTCCGAGATCGAGCAGTACTTC.

The rearrangement uses TRBV27 and TRBJ2-1; no definite D call. CDR1 is MNHEY and CDR2 is SMNVEV in the germline V gene (reference sequence). Between the trimmed V and J ends, which lost 3 bases and 7 bases, there was a span of 4 bases. This CDR3 is 11 amino acids long. Here the CDR3 reads CASSFRNEQFF. The CDR3 DNA reads as TGTGCCAGCAGTTTCAGGAATGAGCAGTTCTTC.

This clone occurred once. V usage is TRBV5-1 and J usage is TRBJ2-2, with 8 bases that match TRBD1. Trimming at V came to 4 bases and at J to 3 bases, leaving 5 bases not matched to a gene. This CDR3 comprises 15 residues. The germline CDR1 and CDR2 sequences are SGHRS and YFSETQ. CDR3 loop: CASSPYRGDTGELFF. CDR3 nucleotides: TGCGCCAGCAGCCCATACAGGGGGGACACCGGGGAGCTGTTTTTT.